The entry below gives a single TCR beta chain sequence along with its context. TCRdb used MiXCR to reprocess the RACE reads, holding one entry per CDR3 protein. The table includes about 110,000 distinct CDR3 sequences, 9.5% to 15% detected once. Time point defined: pre-sensitization, week 0. Treatment denoted: therapeutic diphenylcyclopropenone sensitization with weekly scalp DPC. These data originate in a study of human T cells and chemical hapten exposure. This receptor was identified in a woman aged 50 to 65 with alopecia areata. Some clones in this sample may be carry-over from other donors' samples. The sequences come from whole blood, collected in connection with sensitization to the hapten diphenylcyclopropenone (DPC).

The DNA for the CDR3 is TGTGCCAGCGGCGTAGCCGGGACCCTCTCTGGGGCCAACGTCCTGACTTTC. This gives the protein CASGVAGTLSGANVLTF. V gene TRBV12-3 or TRBV12-4 combines with J gene TRBJ2-6, with D possibly called TRBD1 or TRBD2 (5 bases each). The CDR3 is made up of 17 amino acids. V was cut by 8 bases and J by 0 bases, with 17 bases left in between.